These 11 T cell receptor beta chains originate from one sample sequenced in a study of T cell changes during pregnancy in multiple sclerosis. Produced via immunoSEQ multiplex PCR; TCRdb's table is partial and in-frame only. The sample gives about 20,000 clones, less than 90% of which show up once; 6.5% to 8.5% is in the top ten. The sample consisted of CD8+ T cells from peripheral blood mononuclear cells, taken in the third trimester of pregnancy. These receptors all stem from a female donor in good health, enrolled as a control in a pregnancy study.

J is TRBJ2-7 and V is TRBV9; TRBD2 agrees at 9 bases. The V gene's germline CDR1 is SGDLS and CDR2 YYNGEE. The CDR3 is made up of 14 amino acids. J gave up 4 bases and V 3 bases, and 5 bases lay outside the gene matches. CDR3 region: CASSETAGGYEQYF. The CDR3 DNA sequence: TGTGCCAGCAGCGAAACAGCGGGGGGATACGAGCAGTACTTC.

The V and J genes are TRBV27 and TRBJ2-7; no reliable D call. Germline CDR1 is MNHEY and CDR2 is SMNVEV (reference sequence). This CDR3 has 13 residues. Trimming pared 2 bases from V and 1 base from J, leaving 6 bases between. The DNA of the CDR3 is TGTGCCAGCAGTTTAGCCAGGTCCTACGAGCAGTACTTC. Its translation: CASSLARSYEQYF.

J is TRBJ2-1 and V is TRBV14, with a weak D call TRBD1 (5 bases). The V gene lost 2 bases and the J gene lost 0 bases, with 11 bases spanning the gap. CDR1 and CDR2 (germline): SGHDN, FVKESK. The CDR3 is 16 amino acids. In DNA, the CDR3 is TGTGCCAGCAGCCAAAGACTTGACAGCTCCTACAATGAGCAGTTCTTC. It is translated as CASSQRLDSSYNEQFF.

This chain uses TRBV7-9 with TRBJ2-7, with a tentative D call TRBD2 (6 bases). V was trimmed by 6 bases and J by 2 bases, leaving 11 bases between them. The CDR3 sequence is 13 residues long. The germline gives CDR1 SEHNR, CDR2 FQNEAQ (reference sequence). CDR3 region: CASSGTGPYEQYF. In DNA, the CDR3 is TGTGCCAGCAGTGGGACTGGGCCCTACGAGCAGTACTTC.

The rearrangement joins TRBV28 to TRBJ2-2; 9 bases are a match to TRBD2. Germline loops: CDR1 MDHEN, CDR2 SYDVKM. The CDR3 runs to 16 residues. The ends lost 5 bases at V and 6 bases at J; junction bases unmatched: 10. CDR3 nucleotides: TGTGCCAGCAGTATAGGAATAGCGGGAGTAGCCGGGGAGCTGTTTTTT. Its translation: CASSIGIAGVAGELFF.

This clone was recorded only once. V gene TRBV11-2 combines with J gene TRBJ1-5, with 9 nucleotides matching TRBD1. This CDR3 comprises 17 residues. The V gene's germline CDR1 is SGHAT and CDR2 FQNNGV. The V gene end was trimmed by 1 base and the J gene end by 0 bases; junction bases not matched to a gene: 4. The DNA for the CDR3 is TGTGCCAGCAGCTTAGGGAGGACAGGGGATAGCAATCAGCCCCAGCATTTT. This sequence encodes CASSLGRTGDSNQPQHF.

The chain employs TRBV27 and TRBJ2-7; TRBD1 matches at 7 bases. Germline CDR1 and CDR2: MNHEY and SMNVEV (reference sequence). Losses at the gene ends were 2 bases for V and 4 bases for J; bases not matched to a gene: 2. The CDR3 length is 13 residues. The CDR3 DNA is TGTGCCAGCAGTTTAGGGACAGTATACGAGCAGTACTTC. Residues: CASSLGTVYEQYF.

This chain uses TRBV6-1 with TRBJ2-7; D gene ambiguous. This CDR3 is built from 15 residues. The germline gives CDR1 MNHNS, CDR2 SASEGT. Trimming pared 6 bases from V and 0 bases from J, leaving 15 bases between. The DNA for the CDR3 is TGTGCCAGCAGCGCGAATGAGTGGAGCTCCTACGAGCAGTACTTC. Translation: CASSANEWSSYEQYF.

V and J are TRBV9 and TRBJ2-7; 7 bases are a match to TRBD1. The CDR3 is 15 amino acids. V lost 2 bases to trimming and J lost 2 bases; unmatched junction nucleotides: 7. Germline values: CDR1 SGDLS, CDR2 YYNGEE. DNA of the CDR3: TGTGCCAGCAGCGTCCGGGACAGTGCCACCTACGAGCAGTACTTC. It is translated as CASSVRDSATYEQYF. Drawing the rest from reference TRBV9 and TRBJ2-7, the complete variable domain is DSGVTQTPKHLITATGQRVTLRCSPRSGDLSVYWYQQSLDQGLQFLIQYYNGEERAKGNILERFSAQQFPDLHSELNLSSLELGDSALYFCASSVRDSATYEQYFGPGTRLTVT.

For the CDR3, the DNA is TGTGCCAGCAGCTCTAGCGGGGGGGATAGCACAGATACGCAGTATTTT. It specifies CASSSSGGDSTDTQYF. The chain uses TRBV7-8 and TRBJ2-3; 12 nucleotides align to TRBD2. The germline CDR1 and CDR2 sequences are SGHVS and FQNEAQ. The CDR3 contains 16 residues. The junction had 2 bases not matched to a gene; V was cut back by 4 bases and J by 0 bases. Together with reference TRBV7-8 and TRBJ2-3, the CDR3 gives the full variable domain: GAGVSQSPRYKVAKRGQDVALRCDPISGHVSLFWYQQALGQGPEFLTYFQNEAQLDKSGLPSDRFFAERPEGSVSTLKIQRTQQEDSAVYLCASSSSGGDSTDTQYFGPGTRLTVL.

In the case of this clone: This CDR3 is also generated by other DNA sequences in the sample. The J gene is TRBJ2-1, the V gene TRBV19; maybe TRBD2 (6 bases). Germline-derived CDR1 and CDR2 are LNHDA and SQIVND (reference sequence). CDR3 size: 13 residues. V was clipped by 3 bases and J by 5 bases, with 8 bases between them. This chain's CDR3 is CASSIGGNNEQFF. CDR3 nucleotides: TGTGCCAGTAGTATCGGAGGGAACAATGAGCAGTTCTTC. Complete variable domain (other parts from reference TRBV19 and TRBJ2-1): DGGITQSPKYLFRKEGQNVTLSCEQNLNHDAMYWYRQDPGQGLRLIYYSQIVNDFQKGDIAEGYSVSREKKESFPLTVTSAQKNPTAFYLCASSIGGNNEQFFGPGTRLTVL.